A selection of T cell receptor beta chains follows, all from one sample in a study of identical twins. TCRdb independently ran MiXCR on the 5' RACE reads; one entry per CDR3 protein. The sample shows 300,000 to 400,000 distinct CDR3 sequences, about 12% of them seen only once. These data were likewise used in another study, on yellow fever vaccine responses in identical twins.

The material sequenced was CD8+ T cells sorted from blood. The receptors were sampled from a woman between 18 and 29 years old in good health. Each CDR3 is given with its conserved first and last residue. Fields, in order: CDR3 DNA, CDR3 protein, V gene, J gene, D gene, clone size. The D gene is left open where the match is weak. Expanded clones get a size class; other rows say once, few or many, or leave the size out.

TGTGCCAGCAGCATGAGCGGGAGTGGCACCTACGAGCAGTACTTC	CASSMSGSGTYEQYF	TRBV7-6	TRBJ2-7	TRBD2	-
TGTGCCAGCAGCTTAGGCGGCAGGGCCGGGGAGCTGTTTTTT	CASSLGGRAGELFF	TRBV7-2	TRBJ2-2	-	many
TGTGCCAGCAGCCAGGCCCTAGCACAGGAGCAGTTCTTC	CASSQALAQEQFF	TRBV4-2	TRBJ2-1	-	-
TGTGCCAGCAGCCAAGAGCCCATTTGGGAAGAGACCCAGTACTTC	CASSQEPIWEETQYF	TRBV4-2	TRBJ2-5	-	many
TGCAGCGTTGTGGCAGGGGCCCACGAGCAGTACTTC	CSVVAGAHEQYF	TRBV29-1	TRBJ2-7	-	-
TGTGCCAGCAGTGAAAACTCTGGGGCCAACGTCCTGACTTTC	CASSENSGANVLTF	TRBV6-4	TRBJ2-6	-	many
TGTGCCACCAGCAGGAGGGGAGGACACACCGGGGAGCTGTTTTTT	CATSRRGGHTGELFF	TRBV15	TRBJ2-2	-	-
TGTGCCAGTAAAAGGGGGGGACTCGAGACCCAGTACTTC	CASKRGGLETQYF	TRBV28	TRBJ2-5	-	-
TGTGCCAGCAGTTCCGGGACGATGGGTCACGAGCAGTACTTC	CASSSGTMGHEQYF	TRBV6-5	TRBJ2-7	-	once
TGTGCCAGCAGCAGAGCGGGAAGCTCCTACGAGCAGTACTTC	CASSRAGSSYEQYF	TRBV7-9	TRBJ2-7	TRBD2	few
TGTGCCAGCAGCTTAGTGTCCGGGTACCCCTACGAGCAGTACTTC	CASSLVSGYPYEQYF	TRBV7-9	TRBJ2-7	-	few
TGTGCCAGCAGTTCCGGACAGGGGGCCCATGAGCAGTTCTTC	CASSSGQGAHEQFF	TRBV6-5	TRBJ2-1	TRBD1	few
TGTGCCAGCAGCTTAGTTGTATACCAAGAGACCCAGTACTTC	CASSLVVYQETQYF	TRBV7-9	TRBJ2-5	-	-
TGTGCCAGCAGCTACAGAGACACCTACGAGCAGTACTTC	CASSYRDTYEQYF	TRBV7-9	TRBJ2-7	-	once